The TCR beta chain described here comes from a study of identical twins. TCRdb ran MiXCR on the 5' RACE reads and lists one entry per CDR3 protein. The profile shows around 960,000 distinct CDR3 sequences, 9% to 15% of them singletons. Study observations and caveats: Out-of-frame alpha sequences shared between twins exhibited an excess of low generation probability. Not following the same donors, the study drew its conclusions from cross-sectional statistical analysis. Insertions were fewer in abundant cord blood beta clonotypes, whereas memory repertoires showed none of this pattern.

The CDR3 extends over 14 amino acids. The V gene lost 7 bases and the J gene lost 2 bases, with 13 bases spanning the gap. Per the germline V gene, CDR1 is ENHRY and CDR2 is SYGVKD. This clonotype came up a few times. Its target is unknown. These data are also associated with another study on yellow fever vaccine responses in identical twins. That source reports: Among the twins, the vaccine T cell response reportedly seemed partly convergent and partly personalized.

This clonotype was sampled from a woman under 30 in good health. The genes are TRBV10-3 and TRBJ2-3, with D possibly TRBD1 on 5 matching bases. The sample taken for sequencing was PBMCs. The CDR3, as DNA: TGTGCCATCAAAGGGGCACTAAACACAGATACGCAGTATTTT. Translated: CAIKGALNTDTQYF.